This T cell receptor (beta chain) was observed in a study of T cell repertoires in cytomegalovirus infection. The CDR3 runs to 20 residues. V was clipped by 3 bases and J by 0 bases; unmatched bases: 17. In germline, CDR1 is MGHRA, CDR2 YSYEKL. TCRdb re-called the reads through MiXCR, storing one row per CDR3 protein. The sample gives over 300,000 distinct CDR3 sequences, around a sixth of which show up once; about 11% is in the top ten. This clonotype was picked up a small number of times. The chain recombines TRBV4-1 with TRBJ2-1; 7 nucleotides match TRBD1. This receptor was taken from a human donor in good health (CMV status not recorded). Some clones in this sample may be carry-over from other donors' samples. The sample consisted of PBMCs. CDR3 residues: CASSQTRDRVRKSSYNEQFF. CDR3 in DNA: TGCGCCAGCAGCCAGACCCGGGACAGAGTAAGGAAGAGCTCCTACAATGAGCAGTTCTTC.